The clone carrying this TCR beta chain was counted ten times or more. No cell fractionation was done, so the repertoire covers all unsorted peripheral blood T cells. About 450 ng RNA was reverse transcribed with alpha and beta constant-region primers. Alpha and beta chain libraries were made separately by chain-specific third strand synthesis with multiplexing indices. TCRdb itself ran the 5' RACE reads through MiXCR, one entry per CDR3 protein. The data contain about 14,000 distinct CDR3 sequences, roughly a tenth of them singletons. This specimen comes from a study of HIV-infected patients and healthy controls. The CDR3 totals 15 residues. Germline loops: CDR1 LGHNA, CDR2 YSLEER. Trimming shortened V by 0 bases and J by 1 base, and 9 bases separated the two germline ends.

The chain employs TRBV4-3 and TRBJ1-1; weak D call: TRBD1 (5 bases). The origin of this receptor is an adult in good health. The sequencing sample was made of blood. The CDR3 region has the DNA TGCGCCAGCAGCCAAGACGGGGCGGCGAACACTGAAGCTTTCTTT. This translates into CASSQDGAANTEAFF.